The 19 T cell receptor beta chains reported below all come from one sample, sequenced in a study of T cell repertoires in cytomegalovirus infection (dated by TCRdb to between 2018 and 2021). The instrument was an Illumina HiSeq 1500. TCRdb reanalyzed the raw reads on its own, using fastp at Q25 for trimming and MiXCR for clone calling, and kept in-frame beta chains. Each record represents a unique CDR3 protein, reported with the most common genes and DNA among its rows. This sample gives 100,000 or so distinct CDR3 sequences in total; 16% of them show up just once. The ten largest clones add up to approximately 7.6% of the sample. Sequenced sample: PBMCs. These receptors all stem from a human donor in good health (CMV status not recorded). Some clones in this sample may be carry-over from other donors' samples.

This clonotype occurred a few times. This chain joins TRBV15 and TRBJ2-3; tentatively, D is TRBD1 or TRBD2 (6 bases each). The germline V gene has CDR1 LNHNV and CDR2 YYDKDF (reference sequence). This CDR3 spans 16 amino acids. V was shortened by 3 bases and J by 3 bases, with 16 bases between the two germline ends. The CDR3 spells CATSRARGEGTDTQYF. The CDR3 DNA reads as TGTGCCACCAGCAGGGCTAGGGGGGAAGGAACAGATACGCAGTATTTT.

With respect to this clonotype: This may come from a read error, since a much larger clone is one base off. The V and J genes are TRBV7-2 and TRBJ2-5, with 7 bases matching TRBD1. CDR1 SGHTA and CDR2 FQGNSA come from the germline V gene. CDR3 size: 13 residues. V was pared by 4 bases and J by 7 bases, with 6 bases of the junction left unmatched. The chain's CDR3 is CASSSTGKGTQYF. The DNA of the CDR3 is TGTGCCAGCAGCTCGACAGGGAAAGGGACCCAGTACTTC.

This clonotype was detected ten times or more. This chain uses TRBV4-1 with TRBJ2-3; tentative D call: TRBD2 (6 bases). This CDR3 is built from 18 residues. V was clipped by 4 bases and J by 3 bases, with 23 bases between them. Germline V gives CDR1 MGHRA, CDR2 YSYEKL. The CDR3 region is CASSRTFGVKGRTDTQYF. In nucleotides, the CDR3 is TGCGCCAGCAGCCGGACCTTTGGAGTAAAGGGGAGGACAGATACGCAGTATTTT.

This clonotype was counted many times. The V and J genes are TRBV20-1 and TRBJ1-2, with unresolved D. The CDR3 has 14 amino acids. Trimming cost V 2 bases and J 7 bases, with 17 bases left between them. Germline V gene lookup returns CDR1 DFQATT and CDR2 SNEGSKA (reference sequence). The CDR3 protein is CSARLTGQSGGYTF. The CDR3 nucleotides read TGCAGTGCTAGACTAACCGGGCAAAGTGGTGGCTACACCTTC.

This clonotype was counted at least ten times. This CDR3 is CASSSILAGDEQDTQYF. The CDR3 DNA follows: TGTGCCAGCAGCTCCATCCTAGCGGGGGACGAACAAGATACGCAGTATTTT. The rearrangement uses TRBV7-2 and TRBJ2-3, with 10 bases fitting TRBD2. With 4 bases clipped from V and 5 bases from J, the junction kept 12 bases outside the gene matches. The CDR3 is 17 amino acids. Looked up from germline, CDR1 is SGHTA and CDR2 is FQGNSA. The full variable domain, its missing parts supplied by reference TRBV7-2 and TRBJ2-3, is GAGVSQSPSNKVTEKGKDVELRCDPISGHTALYWYRQSLGQGLEFLIYFQGNSAPDKSGLPSDRFSAERTGGSVSTLTIQRTQQEDSAVYLCASSSILAGDEQDTQYFGPGTRLTVL.

This clonotype occurred many times. This chain joins TRBV19 and TRBJ1-1; D is unclear. The germline V and J ends were trimmed by 5 bases and 2 bases, with 18 bases remaining between them. The CDR3 sequence is 16 residues long. Germline CDR1 is LNHDA and CDR2 is SQIVND (reference sequence). CDR3 coding DNA: TGTGCCAGTAGTCGAGACGGGGTCAACGTAAACACTGAAGCTTTCTTT. Amino acid sequence: CASSRDGVNVNTEAFF.

The sample holds a few counts of this clonotype. V usage is TRBV20-1 and J usage is TRBJ2-1; 8 bases are a match to TRBD2. The CDR3 sequence is 14 residues long. Germline V gives CDR1 DFQATT, CDR2 SNEGSKA (reference sequence). V gave up 5 bases and J gave up 4 bases; unmatched junction bases: 7. DNA for the CDR3: TGCAGTGCTTTCGGGGGGGCGGAATACAATGAGCAGTTCTTC. This translates into CSAFGGAEYNEQFF.

In this sample, this clonotype turned up many times. V and J are TRBV28 and TRBJ1-1; unclear D gene. The germline CDR1 and CDR2 sequences are MDHEN and SYDVKM. V lost 9 bases to trimming and J lost 3 bases, with 14 bases between them. The length of the CDR3 is 13 residues. The CDR3 region has the DNA TGTGCCAGTCTGGGTGAGGGATACACTGAAGCTTTCTTT. Translated, it gives CASLGEGYTEAFF.

V is TRBV7-9 and J is TRBJ1-1; TRBD1 might be the D (5 bases). The CDR3 covers 13 residues. V was shortened by 3 bases and J by 8 bases, with 13 bases between the two germline ends. Germline V gene data show CDR1 as SEHNR and CDR2 as FQNEAQ (reference sequence). Written as DNA, the CDR3 is TGTGCCAGCAGCTTGGCCCCGAGGGACGAAGCTTTCTTT. Its protein is CASSLAPRDEAFF.

The chain couples TRBV7-9 to TRBJ2-5, with 7 bases fitting TRBD1. Looked up from germline, CDR1 is SEHNR and CDR2 is FQNEAQ (reference sequence). Trimming took 1 base from V and 3 from J; bases not matched to a gene: 8. The length of the CDR3 is 16 residues. Written as DNA, the CDR3 is TGTGCCAGCAGCTTAGGGACAGGCGTAAATAAAGAGACCCAGTACTTC. Translated, it gives CASSLGTGVNKETQYF.

The chain joins TRBV7-9 to TRBJ1-2; D ambiguous. There are 15 residues in the CDR3. The V end was cut by 2 bases, the J end by 5 bases, with 15 bases between. Germline V lookup: CDR1 SEHNR, CDR2 FQNEAQ (reference sequence). For the CDR3, the DNA is TGTGCCAGCAGCTTATCGGCCACACTCTCTTATGGCTACACCTTC. This codes for CASSLSATLSYGYTF.

The chain combines TRBV11-2 with TRBJ1-1; D is possibly TRBD1 (5 bases). The CDR3 covers 14 residues. Germline V gene lookup returns CDR1 SGHAT and CDR2 FQNNGV. The V end lost 3 bases, the J end lost 3 bases, and 11 bases lay between the germline ends. The CDR3 DNA reads as TGTGCCAGCAGCTTGACTCGGGGGGACACTGAAGCTTTCTTT. This encodes CASSLTRGDTEAFF.

This clonotype was counted a few times. J is TRBJ1-1 and V is TRBV30; TRBD1 matches at 7 bases. CDR3 length equals 14 residues. The junction had 11 bases not matched to a gene; V was cut back by 3 bases and J by 7 bases. Germline V gene sequence: CDR1 GTSNPN, CDR2 SVGIG (reference sequence). For the CDR3, the DNA is TGTGCCTGGAGCCTACTCCGGGACAGCTATGAAGCTTTCTTT. This encodes CAWSLLRDSYEAFF.

In this sample, this clonotype turned up a few times. V and J are TRBV12-5 and TRBJ1-1; D is unclear. The CDR3 contains 13 residues. V lost 6 bases and J lost 1, with 9 bases in between. The germline gives CDR1 LGHNT, CDR2 FRNRAP. In DNA, the CDR3 is TGTGCTAGTGGGCGCGAAGCGAACACTGAAGCTTTCTTT. Its translation is CASGREANTEAFF.

The rearrangement joins TRBV5-4 to TRBJ2-5; 8 nucleotides line up with TRBD1. CDR1 is SGHNT and CDR2 is YYREEE in the germline V gene (reference sequence). J gave up 1 base and V 4 bases, and 6 bases lay outside the gene matches. The CDR3 is made up of 15 amino acids. Written as DNA, the CDR3 is TGTGCCAGCAGCCGGACAGGGAAGAGCCAAGAGACCCAGTACTTC. It translates to CASSRTGKSQETQYF.

This clonotype was recorded many times. Here the CDR3 reads CASVRVEADTQYF. CDR3 DNA: TGTGCCAGCGTGCGGGTGGAGGCAGATACGCAGTATTTT. The chain couples TRBV7-9 to TRBJ2-3, with D perhaps matching TRBD2 (5 bases). V was pared by 8 bases and J by 4 bases, with 13 bases between. The germline gives CDR1 SEHNR, CDR2 FQNEAQ (reference sequence). CDR3 length: 13 amino acids.

This clonotype was seen ten or more times. Here the CDR3 reads CASSSTGTGTDTQYF. The CDR3, as DNA: TGTGCCAGCAGTTCCACCGGGACAGGGACAGATACGCAGTATTTT. The V gene is TRBV6-5, the J gene TRBJ2-3; 9 bases are a match to TRBD1. The CDR3 totals 15 residues. The V gene's germline CDR1 is MNHEY and CDR2 SVGAGI. V lost 4 bases to trimming and J lost 3 bases; unmatched junction nucleotides: 5.

This sequence joins TRBV5-1 and TRBJ2-7, with no clear D. Germline V gives CDR1 SGHRS, CDR2 YFSETQ. This CDR3 is built from 12 residues. V lost 6 bases and J lost 1, with 8 bases in between. DNA of the CDR3: TGCGCCAGCAAGGATGAGTCCTACGAGCAGTACTTC. Protein sequence: CASKDESYEQYF.

The chain combines TRBV10-3 with TRBJ1-2; D possibly corresponds to TRBD1 (5 bases). The germline V gene has CDR1 ENHRY and CDR2 SYGVKD. This CDR3 region has 12 residues. V lost 7 bases to trimming and J lost 2 bases, with 8 bases between them. CDR3 loop: CAIKKGNYGYTF. Written as DNA, the CDR3 is TGTGCCATCAAAAAGGGGAACTATGGCTACACCTTC.